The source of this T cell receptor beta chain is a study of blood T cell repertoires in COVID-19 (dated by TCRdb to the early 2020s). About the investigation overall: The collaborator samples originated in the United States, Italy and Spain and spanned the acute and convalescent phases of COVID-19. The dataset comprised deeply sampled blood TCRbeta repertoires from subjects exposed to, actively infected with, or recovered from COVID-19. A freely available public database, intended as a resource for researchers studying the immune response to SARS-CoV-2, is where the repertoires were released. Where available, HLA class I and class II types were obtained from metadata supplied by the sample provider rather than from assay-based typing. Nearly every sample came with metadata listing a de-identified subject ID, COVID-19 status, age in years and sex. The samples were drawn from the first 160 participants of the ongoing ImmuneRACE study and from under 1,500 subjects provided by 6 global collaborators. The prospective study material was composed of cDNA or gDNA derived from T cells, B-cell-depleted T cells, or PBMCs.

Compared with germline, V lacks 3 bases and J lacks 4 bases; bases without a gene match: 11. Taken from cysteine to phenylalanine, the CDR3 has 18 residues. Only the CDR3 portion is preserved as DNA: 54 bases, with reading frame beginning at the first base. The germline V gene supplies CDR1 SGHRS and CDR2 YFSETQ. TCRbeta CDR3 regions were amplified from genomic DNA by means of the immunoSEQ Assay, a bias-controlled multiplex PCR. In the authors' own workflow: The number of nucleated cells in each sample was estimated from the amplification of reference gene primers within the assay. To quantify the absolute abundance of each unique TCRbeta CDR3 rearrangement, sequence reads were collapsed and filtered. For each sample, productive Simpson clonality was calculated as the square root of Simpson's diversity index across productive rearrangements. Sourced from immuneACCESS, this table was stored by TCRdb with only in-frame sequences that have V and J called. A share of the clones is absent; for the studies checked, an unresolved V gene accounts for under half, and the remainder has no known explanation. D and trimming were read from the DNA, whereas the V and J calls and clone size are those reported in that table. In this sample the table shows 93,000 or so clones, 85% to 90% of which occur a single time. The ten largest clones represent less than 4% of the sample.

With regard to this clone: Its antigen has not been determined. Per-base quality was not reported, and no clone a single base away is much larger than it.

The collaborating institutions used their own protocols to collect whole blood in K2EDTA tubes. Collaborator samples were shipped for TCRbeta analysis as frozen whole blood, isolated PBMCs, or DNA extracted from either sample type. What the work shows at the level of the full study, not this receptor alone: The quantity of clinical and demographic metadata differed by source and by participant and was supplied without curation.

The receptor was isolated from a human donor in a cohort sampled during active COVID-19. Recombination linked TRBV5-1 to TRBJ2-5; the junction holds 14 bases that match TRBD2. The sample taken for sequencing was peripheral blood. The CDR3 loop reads CASSSGTSGSSGRETQYF. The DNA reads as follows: TGCGCCAGCAGCTCCGGGACTAGCGGGAGCTCGGGAAGAGAGACCCAGTACTTC.